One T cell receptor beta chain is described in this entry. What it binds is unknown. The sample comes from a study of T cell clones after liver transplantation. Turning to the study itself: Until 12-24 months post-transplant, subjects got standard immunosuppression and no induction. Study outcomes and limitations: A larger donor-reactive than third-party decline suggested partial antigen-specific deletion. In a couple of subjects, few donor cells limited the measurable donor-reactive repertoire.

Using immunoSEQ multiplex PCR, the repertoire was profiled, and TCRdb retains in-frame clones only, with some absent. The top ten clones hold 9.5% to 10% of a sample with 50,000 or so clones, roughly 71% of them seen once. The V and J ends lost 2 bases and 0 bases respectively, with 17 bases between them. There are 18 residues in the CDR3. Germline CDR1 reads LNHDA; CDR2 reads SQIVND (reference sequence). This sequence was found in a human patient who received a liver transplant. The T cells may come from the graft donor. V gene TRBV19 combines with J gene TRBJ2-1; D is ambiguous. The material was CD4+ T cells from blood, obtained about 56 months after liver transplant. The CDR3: CASSINHGRLSSYNEQFF. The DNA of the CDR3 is TGTGCCAGTAGTATAAATCACGGACGATTAAGCTCCTACAATGAGCAGTTCTTC.